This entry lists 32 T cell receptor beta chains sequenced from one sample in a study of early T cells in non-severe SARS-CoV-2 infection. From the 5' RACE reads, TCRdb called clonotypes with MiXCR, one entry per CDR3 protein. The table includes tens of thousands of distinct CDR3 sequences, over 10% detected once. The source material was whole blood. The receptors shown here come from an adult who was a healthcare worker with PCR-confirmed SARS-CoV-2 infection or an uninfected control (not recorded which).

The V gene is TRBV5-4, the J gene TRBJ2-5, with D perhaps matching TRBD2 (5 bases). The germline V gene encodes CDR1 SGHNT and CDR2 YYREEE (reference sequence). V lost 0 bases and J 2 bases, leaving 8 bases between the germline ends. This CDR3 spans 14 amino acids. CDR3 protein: CASSLGGIQETQYF. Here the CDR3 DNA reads TGTGCCAGCAGCTTGGGAGGGATTCAAGAGACCCAGTACTTC. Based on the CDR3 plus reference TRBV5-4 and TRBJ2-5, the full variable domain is ETGVTQSPTHLIKTRGQQVTLRCSSQSGHNTVSWYQQALGQGPQFIFQYYREEENGRGNFPPRFSGLQFPNYSSELNVNALELDDSALYLCASSLGGIQETQYFGPGTRLLVL.

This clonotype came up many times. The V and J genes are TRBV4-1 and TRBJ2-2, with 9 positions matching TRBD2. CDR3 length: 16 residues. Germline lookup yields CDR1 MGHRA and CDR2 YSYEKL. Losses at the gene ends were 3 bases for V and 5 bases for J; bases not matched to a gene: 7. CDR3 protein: CASSQGAGGLTGELFF. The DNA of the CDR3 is TGCGCCAGCAGCCAGGGAGCGGGAGGCTTAACCGGGGAGCTGTTTTTT.

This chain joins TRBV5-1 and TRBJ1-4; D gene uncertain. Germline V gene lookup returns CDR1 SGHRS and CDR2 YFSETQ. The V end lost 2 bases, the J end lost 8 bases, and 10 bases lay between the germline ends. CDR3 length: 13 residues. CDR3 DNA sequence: TGCGCCAGCAGCTTACTGGAGGGCGAAAAACTGTTTTTT. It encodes CASSLLEGEKLFF. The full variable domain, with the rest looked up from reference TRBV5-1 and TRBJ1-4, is KAGVTQTPRYLIKTRGQQVTLSCSPISGHRSVSWYQQTPGQGLQFLFEYFSETQRNKGNFPGRFSGRQFSNSRSEMNVSTLELGDSALYLCASSLLEGEKLFFGSGTQLSVL.

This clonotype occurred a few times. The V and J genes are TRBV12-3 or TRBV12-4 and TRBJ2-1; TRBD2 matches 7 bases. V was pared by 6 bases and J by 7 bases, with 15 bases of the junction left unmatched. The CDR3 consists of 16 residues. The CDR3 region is CASSLVSGGRGNEQFF. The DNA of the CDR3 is TGTGCCAGCAGCCTCGTTTCTGGCGGGAGAGGGAATGAGCAGTTCTTC.

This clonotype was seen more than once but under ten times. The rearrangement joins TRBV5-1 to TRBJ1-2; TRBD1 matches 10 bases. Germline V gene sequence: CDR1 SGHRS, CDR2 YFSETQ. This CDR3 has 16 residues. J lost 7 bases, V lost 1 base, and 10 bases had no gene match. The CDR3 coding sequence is TGCGCCAGCAGCTTGTACGGGACAGGGGATCAGGTTGGCTACACCTTC. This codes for CASSLYGTGDQVGYTF.

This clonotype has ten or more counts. The CDR3 loop reads CASGKETGELSAFF. The CDR3 DNA reads as TGTGCCAGCGGCAAGGAGACAGGGGAGCTGAGCGCTTTCTTT. V is TRBV7-9 and J is TRBJ1-1, with 8 bases matching TRBD1. Per germline, CDR1 SEHNR and CDR2 FQNEAQ (reference sequence). The CDR3 loop spans 14 amino acids. V was clipped by 8 bases and J by 11 bases; unmatched bases: 16.

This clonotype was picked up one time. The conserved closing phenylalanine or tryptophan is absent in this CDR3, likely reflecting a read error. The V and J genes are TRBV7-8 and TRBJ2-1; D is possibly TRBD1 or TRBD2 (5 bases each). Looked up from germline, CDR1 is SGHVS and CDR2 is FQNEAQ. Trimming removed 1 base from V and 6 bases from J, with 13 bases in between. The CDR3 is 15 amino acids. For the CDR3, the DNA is TGTGCCAGCAGCTTAGTTTCGGGGCGGCCCAATGAGCAGTTCTCC. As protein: CASSLVSGRPNEQFS.

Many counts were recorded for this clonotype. DNA for the CDR3: TGCAGTGCTAGAGATTACCCAGGGTGGGACACTGAAGCTTTCTTT. This gives the protein CSARDYPGWDTEAFF. This rearrangement joins TRBV20-1 to TRBJ1-1, with D possibly being TRBD1 (5 bases). The ends were cut back, 0 bases at V and 3 bases at J, with 14 bases in the middle. This CDR3 contains 15 residues. CDR1 and CDR2 from the germline V gene are DFQATT and SNEGSKA (reference sequence).

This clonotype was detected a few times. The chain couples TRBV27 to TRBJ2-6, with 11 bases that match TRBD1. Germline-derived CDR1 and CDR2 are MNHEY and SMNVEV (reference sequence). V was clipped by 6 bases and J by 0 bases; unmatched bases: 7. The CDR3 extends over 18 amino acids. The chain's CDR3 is CASRPWDRGSSGANVLTF. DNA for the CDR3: TGTGCCAGCAGACCCTGGGACAGGGGGAGCTCTGGGGCCAACGTCCTGACTTTC. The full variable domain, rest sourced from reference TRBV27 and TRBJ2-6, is EAQVTQNPRYLITVTGKKLTVTCSQNMNHEYMSWYRQDPGLGLRQIYYSMNVEVTDKGDVPEGYKVSRKEKRNFPLILESPSPNQTSLYFCASRPWDRGSSGANVLTFGAGSRLTVL.

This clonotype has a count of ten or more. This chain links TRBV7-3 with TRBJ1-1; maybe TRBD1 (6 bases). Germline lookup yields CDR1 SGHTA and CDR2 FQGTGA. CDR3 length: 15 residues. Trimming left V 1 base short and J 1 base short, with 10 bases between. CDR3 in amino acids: CASSLRQDTNTEAFF. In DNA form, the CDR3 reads TGTGCCAGCAGCTTAAGACAGGACACGAACACTGAAGCTTTCTTT.

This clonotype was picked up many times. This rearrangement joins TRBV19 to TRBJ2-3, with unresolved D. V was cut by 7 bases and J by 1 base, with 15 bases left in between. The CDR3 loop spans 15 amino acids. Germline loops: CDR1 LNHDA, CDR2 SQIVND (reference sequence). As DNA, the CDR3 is TGTGCCAGTAAGGGCGTCTCGCCCGGCACAGATACGCAGTATTTT. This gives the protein CASKGVSPGTDTQYF.

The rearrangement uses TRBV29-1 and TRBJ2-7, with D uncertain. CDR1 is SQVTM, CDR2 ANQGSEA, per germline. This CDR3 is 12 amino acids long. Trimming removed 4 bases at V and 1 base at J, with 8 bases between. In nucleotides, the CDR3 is TGCAGCGTTGTGGACGGGTCCTACGAGCAGTACTTC. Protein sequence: CSVVDGSYEQYF.

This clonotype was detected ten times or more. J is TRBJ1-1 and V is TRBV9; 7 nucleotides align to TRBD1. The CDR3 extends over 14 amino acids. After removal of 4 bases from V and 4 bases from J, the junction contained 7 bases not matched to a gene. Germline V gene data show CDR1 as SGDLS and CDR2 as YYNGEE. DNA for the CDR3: TGTGCCAGCAGCCCCCAACAGGGGACCACTGAAGCTTTCTTT. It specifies CASSPQQGTTEAFF.

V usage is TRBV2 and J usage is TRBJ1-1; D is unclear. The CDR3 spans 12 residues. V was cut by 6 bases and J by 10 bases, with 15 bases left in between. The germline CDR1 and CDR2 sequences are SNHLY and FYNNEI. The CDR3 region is CASSVARGRAFF. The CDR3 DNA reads TGTGCCAGCAGCGTCGCCCGGGGTCGAGCTTTCTTT.

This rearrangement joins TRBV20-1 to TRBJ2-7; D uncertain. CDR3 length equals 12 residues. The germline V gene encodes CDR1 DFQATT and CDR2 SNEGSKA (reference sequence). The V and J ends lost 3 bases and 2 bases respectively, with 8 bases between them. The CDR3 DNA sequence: TGCAGTGCTAGGCCACAAACCTACGAGCAGTACTTC. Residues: CSARPQTYEQYF.

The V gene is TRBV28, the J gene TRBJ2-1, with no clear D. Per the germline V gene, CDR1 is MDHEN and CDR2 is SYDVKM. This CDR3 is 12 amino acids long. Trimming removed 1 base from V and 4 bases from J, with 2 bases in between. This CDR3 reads CASSLFYNEQFF. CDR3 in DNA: TGTGCCAGCAGTTTATTTTACAATGAGCAGTTCTTC. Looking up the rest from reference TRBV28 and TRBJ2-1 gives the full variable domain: DVKVTQSSRYLVKRTGEKVFLECVQDMDHENMFWYRQDPGLGLRLIYFSYDVKMKEKGDIPEGYSVSREKKERFSLILESASTNQTSMYLCASSLFYNEQFFGPGTRLTVL.

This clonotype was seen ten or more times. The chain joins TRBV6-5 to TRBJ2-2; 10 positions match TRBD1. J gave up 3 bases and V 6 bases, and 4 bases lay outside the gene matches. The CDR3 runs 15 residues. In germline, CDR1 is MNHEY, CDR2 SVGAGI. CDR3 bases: TGTGCCAGCAGAGCCGGGACAGGGGACACCGGGGAGCTGTTTTTT. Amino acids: CASRAGTGDTGELFF.

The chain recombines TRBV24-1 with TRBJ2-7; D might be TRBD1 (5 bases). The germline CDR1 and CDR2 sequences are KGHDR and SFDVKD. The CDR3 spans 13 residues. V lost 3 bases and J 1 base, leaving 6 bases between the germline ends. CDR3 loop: CATSDGASYEQYF. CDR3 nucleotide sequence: TGTGCCACCAGTGATGGGGCGTCCTACGAGCAGTACTTC.

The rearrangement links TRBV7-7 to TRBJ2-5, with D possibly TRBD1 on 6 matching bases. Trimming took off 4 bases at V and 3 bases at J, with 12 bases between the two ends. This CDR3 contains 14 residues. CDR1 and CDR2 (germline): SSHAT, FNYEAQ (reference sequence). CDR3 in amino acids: CASSSRTDKETQYF. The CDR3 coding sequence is TGTGCCAGCAGCTCCCGGACAGATAAAGAGACCCAGTACTTC. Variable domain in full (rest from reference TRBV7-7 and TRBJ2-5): GAGVSQSPRYKVTKRGQDVTLRCDPISSHATLYWYQQALGQGPEFLTYFNYEAQPDKSGLPSDRFSAERPEGSISTLTIQRTEQRDSAMYRCASSSRTDKETQYFGPGTRLLVL.

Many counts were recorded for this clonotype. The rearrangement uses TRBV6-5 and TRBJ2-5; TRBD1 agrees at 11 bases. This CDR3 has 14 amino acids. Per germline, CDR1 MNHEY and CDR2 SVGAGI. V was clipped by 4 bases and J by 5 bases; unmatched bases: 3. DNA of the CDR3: TGTGCCAGCAGTTTGGGGACAGGGGGGGAGACCCAGTACTTC. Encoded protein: CASSLGTGGETQYF.

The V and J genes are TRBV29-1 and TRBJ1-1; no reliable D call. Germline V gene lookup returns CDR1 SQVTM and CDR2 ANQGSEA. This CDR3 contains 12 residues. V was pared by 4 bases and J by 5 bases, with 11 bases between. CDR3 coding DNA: TGCAGCGTTGTCGGAGGGAGGACTGAAGCTTTCTTT. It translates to CSVVGGRTEAFF.

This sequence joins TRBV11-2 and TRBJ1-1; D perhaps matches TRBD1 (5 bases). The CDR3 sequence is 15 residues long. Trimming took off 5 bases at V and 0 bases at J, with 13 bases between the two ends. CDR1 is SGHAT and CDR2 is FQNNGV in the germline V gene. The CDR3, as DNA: TGTGCCAGCAGCCCAGTCGACAGACTGAACACTGAAGCTTTCTTT. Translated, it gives CASSPVDRLNTEAFF.

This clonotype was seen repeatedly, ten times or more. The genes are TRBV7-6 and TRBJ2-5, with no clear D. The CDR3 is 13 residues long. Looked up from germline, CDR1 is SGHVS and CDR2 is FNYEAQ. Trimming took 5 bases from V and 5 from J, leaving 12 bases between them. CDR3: CASSPAGSETQYF. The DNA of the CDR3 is TGTGCCAGCAGCCCAGCCGGGTCGGAGACCCAGTACTTC.

This CDR3 reads CASTGRERTYNEQFF. Here the CDR3 DNA reads TGTGCCAGCACCGGGCGGGAGAGGACCTACAATGAGCAGTTCTTC. V gene TRBV7-6 combines with J gene TRBJ2-1, with 7 positions matching TRBD2. The CDR3 has 15 amino acids. Trimming at V came to 7 bases and at J to 2 bases, leaving 8 bases not matched to a gene. The germline V gene has CDR1 SGHVS and CDR2 FNYEAQ.

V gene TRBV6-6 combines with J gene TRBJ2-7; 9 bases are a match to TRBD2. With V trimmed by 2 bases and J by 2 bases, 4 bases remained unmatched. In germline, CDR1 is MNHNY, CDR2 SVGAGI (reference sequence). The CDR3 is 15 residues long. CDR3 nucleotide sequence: TGTGCCAGCAGTTACCCGGGGACTAGCCCCTACGAGCAGTACTTC. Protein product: CASSYPGTSPYEQYF.

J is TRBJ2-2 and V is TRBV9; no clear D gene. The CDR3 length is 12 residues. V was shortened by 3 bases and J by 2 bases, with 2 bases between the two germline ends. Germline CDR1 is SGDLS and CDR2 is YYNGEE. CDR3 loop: CASSENTGELFF. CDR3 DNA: TGTGCCAGCAGCGAAAACACCGGGGAGCTGTTTTTT.

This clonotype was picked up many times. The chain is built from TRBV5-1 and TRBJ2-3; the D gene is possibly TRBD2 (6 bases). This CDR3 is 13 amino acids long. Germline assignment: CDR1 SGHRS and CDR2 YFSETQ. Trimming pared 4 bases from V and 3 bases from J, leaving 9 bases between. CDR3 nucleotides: TGCGCCAGCAGCATTAGCGGAACAGATACGCAGTATTTT. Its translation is CASSISGTDTQYF.

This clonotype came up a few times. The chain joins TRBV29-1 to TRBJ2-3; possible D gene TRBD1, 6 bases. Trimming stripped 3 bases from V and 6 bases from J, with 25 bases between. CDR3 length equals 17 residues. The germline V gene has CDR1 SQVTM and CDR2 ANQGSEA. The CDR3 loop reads CSVEGASRTAKQDTQYF. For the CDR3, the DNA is TGCAGCGTTGAGGGGGCGAGTAGGACGGCCAAGCAGGATACGCAGTATTTT.

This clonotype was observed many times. CDR3 in DNA: TGTGCCAGCAGTTTAAGGCCGCAAACCCTAAATTCACCCCTCCACTTT. It specifies CASSLRPQTLNSPLHF. The V gene is TRBV27, the J gene TRBJ1-6; D is ambiguous. The CDR3 covers 16 residues. The germline V gene has CDR1 MNHEY and CDR2 SMNVEV (reference sequence). V shed 2 bases and J shed 7 bases, with 15 bases lying between them.

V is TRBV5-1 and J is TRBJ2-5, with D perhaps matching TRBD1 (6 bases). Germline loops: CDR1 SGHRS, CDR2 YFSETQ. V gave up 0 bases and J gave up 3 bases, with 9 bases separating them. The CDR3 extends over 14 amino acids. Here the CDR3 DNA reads TGCGCCAGCAGCTTGGAGACAGGCGAAGAGACCCAGTACTTC. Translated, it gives CASSLETGEETQYF.

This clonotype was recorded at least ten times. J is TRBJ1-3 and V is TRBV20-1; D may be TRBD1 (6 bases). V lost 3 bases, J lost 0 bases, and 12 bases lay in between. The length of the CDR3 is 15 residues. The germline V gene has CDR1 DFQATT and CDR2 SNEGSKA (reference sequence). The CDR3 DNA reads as TGCAGTGCTAGTGGAGGGGGGGGCTCTGGAAACACCATATATTTT. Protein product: CSASGGGGSGNTIYF.

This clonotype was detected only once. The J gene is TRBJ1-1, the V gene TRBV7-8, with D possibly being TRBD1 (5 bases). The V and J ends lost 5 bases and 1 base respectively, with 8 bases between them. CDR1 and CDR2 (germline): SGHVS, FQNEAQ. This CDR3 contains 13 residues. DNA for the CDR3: TGTGCCAGCAGCCCCAGGGAGAACACTGAAGCTTTCTTT. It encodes CASSPRENTEAFF.